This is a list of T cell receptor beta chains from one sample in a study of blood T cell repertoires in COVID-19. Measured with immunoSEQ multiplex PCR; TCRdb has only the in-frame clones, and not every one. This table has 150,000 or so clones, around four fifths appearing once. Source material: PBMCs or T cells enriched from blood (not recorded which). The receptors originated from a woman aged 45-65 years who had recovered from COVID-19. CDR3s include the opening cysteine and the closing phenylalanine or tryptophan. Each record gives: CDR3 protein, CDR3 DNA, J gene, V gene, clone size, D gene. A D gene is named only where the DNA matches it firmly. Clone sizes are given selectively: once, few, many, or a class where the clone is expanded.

CASSVVELSEQFF | TGTGCCAGCAGCGTAGTTGAGCTGAGTGAGCAGTTCTTC | TRBJ2-1 | TRBV9 | - | -
CASSRDHRAGPYNEQFF | TGCGCCAGCAGCCGAGACCATCGGGCGGGCCCTTACAATGAGCAGTTCTTC | TRBJ2-1 | TRBV4-3 | - | -
CASSAQAGGYSYNEQFF | TGTGCCAGCAGCGCACAGGCAGGGGGCTACTCCTACAATGAGCAGTTCTTC | TRBJ2-1 | TRBV9 | once | TRBD1
CASSFGGGGYGYTF | TGTGCCAGCAGCTTCGGGGGGGGAGGCTATGGCTACACCTTC | TRBJ1-2 | TRBV11-3 | - | -
CASSFGTGNTEAFF | TGCGCCAGCAGCTTCGGGACAGGGAACACTGAAGCTTTCTTT | TRBJ1-1 | TRBV5-1 | - | TRBD1
CASSEYSGVGRVNGYTF | TGTGCCAGCAGTGAATACTCTGGGGTAGGCAGGGTAAATGGCTACACCTTC | TRBJ1-2 | TRBV6-1 | - | -
CASSLRGDQPQHF | TGTGCCAGCAGCTTACGGGGGGATCAGCCCCAGCATTTT | TRBJ1-5 | TRBV7-6 | - | -
CASSIELRDTQYF | TGTGCCAGTAGTATAGAATTGAGAGATACGCAGTATTTT | TRBJ2-3 | TRBV19 | once | -
CASSPIVTGENYGYTF | TGTGCCAGCTCACCGATAGTCACAGGGGAGAACTATGGCTACACCTTC | TRBJ1-2 | TRBV18 | - | TRBD1
CASNPRANTEAFF | TGTGCCAGCAACCCGCGGGCGAACACTGAAGCTTTCTTT | TRBJ1-1 | TRBV6-5 | - | -
CASSPRWGGEAFF | TGCGCCAGCAGCCCCCGTTGGGGGGGTGAAGCTTTCTTT | TRBJ1-1 | TRBV4-3 | - | -
CATSEPNRDGYTF | TGTGCCACCAGTGAACCAAACAGGGACGGCTACACCTTC | TRBJ1-2 | TRBV24-1 | - | -
CASSLSLGQGYGYTF | TGTGCCAGCAGCCTATCCCTGGGACAAGGATATGGCTACACCTTC | TRBJ1-2 | TRBV11-2 | - | -
CASSEQGNTEAFF | TGCGCCAGCAGTGAGCAGGGTAACACTGAAGCTTTCTTT | TRBJ1-1 | TRBV10-2 | - | -
CATSWAGGNNEQFF | TGTGCCACCTCCTGGGCGGGAGGAAACAATGAGCAGTTCTTC | TRBJ2-1 | TRBV15 | - | TRBD2
CACLKRGSNYGYTF | TGTGCCTGTCTTAAGCGAGGCTCTAACTATGGCTACACCTTC | TRBJ1-2 | TRBV28 | - | -
CASSLGDRGLNEKLFF | TGCGCCAGCAGCTTGGGAGACAGGGGGCTAAATGAAAAACTGTTTTTT | TRBJ1-4 | TRBV5-1 | few | TRBD1
CATSGPFGGRPTDTQYF | TGTGCCACCAGTGGCCCCTTTGGTGGGCGCCCGACAGATACGCAGTATTTT | TRBJ2-3 | TRBV24-1 | - | -
CSVSAGDNSPLHF | TGCAGCGTATCCGCAGGGGATAATTCACCCCTCCACTTT | TRBJ1-6 | TRBV29-1 | - | -
CASSPARAYGYTF | TGTGCCAGCAGTCCCGCCCGAGCCTATGGCTACACCTTC | TRBJ1-2 | TRBV12-3/TRBV12-4 | - | -
CASSQIGLAYNEQFF | TGCGCCAGCAGCCAAATCGGACTAGCCTACAATGAGCAGTTCTTC | TRBJ2-1 | TRBV4-1 | - | TRBD2
CASSSPPRSEQFF | TGTGCCAGCAGCTCGCCCCCCCGGAGTGAGCAGTTCTTC | TRBJ2-1 | TRBV7-3 | - | -
CASSHQPRGDYGYTF | TGTGCCAGCAGTCACCAGCCCAGGGGGGACTATGGCTACACCTTC | TRBJ1-2 | TRBV28 | - | TRBD1
CASSPLGPGGLSEKLFF | TGTGCCAGCTCACCACTCGGGCCAGGGGGCTTGAGTGAAAAACTGTTTTTT | TRBJ1-4 | TRBV18 | - | TRBD1
CAGGGTSSSPLHF | TGTGCCGGGGGGGGGACGTCCAGTTCACCCCTCCACTTT | TRBJ1-6 | TRBV2 | - | -
CASTTLGGTEAFF | TGTGCCAGCACGACCCTCGGGGGCACTGAAGCTTTCTTT | TRBJ1-1 | TRBV28 | - | -
CASSRTMTEAFF | TGTGCCAGCAGTCGCACAATGACTGAAGCTTTCTTT | TRBJ1-1 | TRBV7-9 | - | -
CASSFGTAANEKLFF | TGTGCCAGTAGTTTCGGGACAGCTGCAAATGAAAAACTGTTTTTT | TRBJ1-4 | TRBV19 | - | TRBD1
CASSLSAGSSPLHF | TGCGCCAGCAGCTTGAGTGCCGGGAGCTCACCCCTCCACTTT | TRBJ1-6 | TRBV5-1 | - | -
CASSQKPRSSGNTIYF | TGCGCCAGCAGCCAAAAACCGAGGAGCTCTGGAAACACCATATATTTT | TRBJ1-3 | TRBV4-1 | - | -
CASSQDAGHGYTF | TGTGCCAGCAGCCAAGATGCGGGGCATGGCTACACCTTC | TRBJ1-2 | TRBV3-1/TRBV3-2 | few | -
CASKGAERNTEAFF | TGTGCCAGCAAGGGAGCCGAGAGGAACACTGAAGCTTTCTTT | TRBJ1-1 | TRBV6-6 | - | -
CAISDGAGLTGNTIYF | TGTGCCATCAGTGATGGAGCAGGGCTGACTGGAAACACCATATATTTT | TRBJ1-3 | TRBV10-3 | once | -
CASSEEAGGLNTQYF | TGTGCCAGCAGTGAAGAGGCGGGGGGACTAAATACGCAGTATTTT | TRBJ2-3 | TRBV2 | - | TRBD2
CASSETGQGNEKLFF | TGTGCCAGCAGTGAAACTGGACAGGGGAATGAAAAACTGTTTTTT | TRBJ1-4 | TRBV6-4 | once | TRBD1
CASTGADTEAFF | TGTGCCAGTACGGGAGCCGACACTGAAGCTTTCTTT | TRBJ1-1 | TRBV19 | - | -
CASSLEGGDYTGELFF | TGTGCCAGCAGCTTGGAAGGGGGCGACTACACCGGGGAGCTGTTTTTT | TRBJ2-2 | TRBV5-6 | - | TRBD1
CASSLGQNYGYTF | TGTGCCAGCAGTTTAGGACAAAACTATGGCTACACCTTC | TRBJ1-2 | TRBV28 | - | -
CASSQEGNQPQHF | TGTGCCAGCAGCCAAGAGGGCAATCAGCCCCAGCATTTT | TRBJ1-5 | TRBV7-9 | - | -
CASSPRQGAYYGYTF | TGTGCCAGCAGCCCGAGACAGGGAGCCTACTATGGCTACACCTTC | TRBJ1-2 | TRBV7-8 | - | TRBD1